This record covers a single TCR beta chain. Antigen unknown. TCRdb re-analysed the reads in MiXCR, keeping a single row per CDR3 protein. The top ten clones hold around 15% of a sample with approximately 1,000,000 distinct CDR3 sequences, around 30% of them seen once. This CDR3 has 16 residues. The V and J ends lost 5 bases and 2 bases, in that order; junction bases with no gene match: 4. Germline V gene lookup returns CDR1 SNHLY and CDR2 FYNNEI. The data stem from a study of T cell repertoires in cytomegalovirus infection. Study-wide background: Well-studied HLA-B-restricted epitopes and recently identified HLA-C-restricted epitopes of CMV were both used in the study. Shared public TCR beta signatures pointed to both CMV infection and a matching HLA type.

Regarding the study as a whole: In two of eight donors, the top clonotype was HLA-C-restricted CMV-specific. Cumulative frequency (of public TCR beta family members) identified carriers of CMV plus the relevant HLA.

The starting material was cultured CD8+ T cells from PBMCs, obtained from culture after CMV antigen stimulation. The receptor was derived from a human donor in good health (CMV status not recorded). Some clones in this sample may be carry-over from other donors' samples. V and J are TRBV2 and TRBJ2-1; 12 nucleotides align to TRBD2. The CDR3 protein is CASSNPSGGAYNEQFF. The CDR3, as DNA: TGTGCCAGCAGTAACCCTAGCGGGGGGGCCTACAATGAGCAGTTCTTC.